These T cell receptor beta chains were read from a single sample in a study of cytomegalovirus exposure and HLA in healthy donors. The assay was immunoSEQ multiplex PCR, and TCRdb's table has in-frame clones only and misses some. This sample has approximately 180,000 clones, with around four fifths found just once. Sequenced input: PBMCs. The receptors were sampled from a woman aged 55-75 years in good health and CMV-seropositive. The CDR3 runs from the conserved cysteine through the conserved F or W. The order of the fields is V gene, clone size, J gene, D gene, CDR3 protein, CDR3 DNA. The D gene is left open where the match is weak. For some rows the clone size is stated as once, few or many, or as a class when expanded; others skip it.

TRBV5-4,.,TRBJ2-3,.,CASLSAGPAGNTQYF,TGTGCCAGCCTCTCGGCGGGACCCGCGGGAAATACGCAGTATTTT
TRBV27,.,TRBJ2-7,TRBD2,CASRRSGTSGYEQYF,TGTGCCAGCAGACGATCGGGGACTAGCGGCTACGAGCAGTACTTC
TRBV5-8,few,TRBJ1-2,.,CASSYREGYGYTF,TGTGCCAGCAGTTACAGGGAGGGCTATGGCTACACCTTC
TRBV7-9,.,TRBJ2-5,.,CASSLAEETQYF,TGTGCCAGCAGCTTAGCCGAAGAGACCCAGTACTTC
TRBV29-1,.,TRBJ2-7,.,CSVGQVSYEQYF,TGCAGCGTTGGGCAGGTTTCCTACGAGCAGTACTTC
TRBV4-3,few,TRBJ2-7,TRBD2,CASSQVTGGEQYF,TGCGCCAGCAGCCAAGTAACGGGGGGCGAGCAGTACTTC
TRBV19,.,TRBJ1-6,.,CASSARQSSYNSPLHF,TGTGCCAGTAGTGCCAGACAGAGCTCCTATAATTCACCCCTCCACTTT
TRBV18,.,TRBJ1-2,TRBD1,CASSPFGQDLNYGYTF,TGTGCCAGCTCACCATTCGGACAGGATCTTAACTATGGCTACACCTTC
TRBV7-2,.,TRBJ2-3,TRBD1,CASRRVGGQGADTQYF,TGTGCCAGCAGGAGGGTGGGGGGACAGGGCGCAGATACGCAGTATTTT
TRBV28,once,TRBJ1-2,.,CASTTGTYGYTF,TGTGCCAGCACCACGGGAACCTATGGCTACACCTTC
TRBV5-1,.,TRBJ2-1,.,CASSSSGTSYNEQFF,TGCGCCAGCAGCTCGAGCGGGACATCCTACAATGAGCAGTTCTTC
TRBV6-4,once,TRBJ1-1,.,CASSEGANTEAFF,TGTGCCAGCAGTGAAGGGGCGAACACTGAAGCTTTCTTT
TRBV2,.,TRBJ2-7,.,CASSEPGVYEQYF,TGTGCCAGCAGTGAACCGGGGGTGTACGAGCAGTACTTC
TRBV5-6,.,TRBJ2-7,TRBD2,CASSFTGLAVPRYEQYF,TGTGCCAGCAGCTTTACCGGACTAGCGGTCCCGAGGTACGAGCAGTACTTC
TRBV6-5,.,TRBJ2-7,.,CASSYSKDRVLGQYF,TGTGCCAGCAGTTACTCCAAAGACAGAGTACTCGGGCAGTACTTC
TRBV9,.,TRBJ2-7,TRBD2,CASSVAGGSRREQYF,TGTGCCAGCAGCGTAGCGGGAGGATCTCGGCGCGAGCAGTACTTC
TRBV29-1,.,TRBJ1-1,.,CSVDMQEGPTEAFF,TGCAGCGTTGATATGCAGGAGGGGCCCACTGAAGCTTTCTTT
TRBV7-9,.,TRBJ2-6,.,CATGSSGANVLTF,TGTGCCACGGGTAGCTCTGGGGCCAACGTCCTGACTTTC
TRBV30,.,TRBJ2-6,TRBD2,CAWRTGGANGLTF,TGTGCCTGGAGGACGGGGGGGGCCAACGGCCTGACTTTC
TRBV5-1,.,TRBJ2-7,.,CASKQGPGGMAYEQYF,TGCGCCAGCAAGCAGGGACCTGGGGGGATGGCCTACGAGCAGTACTTC
TRBV5-1,.,TRBJ2-1,.,CASSLGAGPYNEQFF,TGCGCCAGCAGCTTGGGGGCGGGGCCTTACAATGAGCAGTTCTTC
TRBV7-8,few,TRBJ2-6,TRBD2,CASSYSGTSGSPGGANVLTF,TGTGCCAGCAGCTATTCCGGGACTAGCGGGAGTCCCGGAGGGGCCAACGTCCTGACTTTC
TRBV19,.,TRBJ1-2,.,CASSPRYGYTF,TGTGCCAGTAGTCCCAGATATGGCTACACCTTC
TRBV7-9,.,TRBJ2-7,.,CASSLAAGERIEQYF,TGTGCCAGCAGCTTAGCGGCCGGGGAGCGGATCGAGCAGTACTTC
TRBV5-1,.,TRBJ2-5,.,CASSLGRGYQETQYF,TGCGCCAGCAGCTTGGGTCGGGGTTACCAAGAGACCCAGTACTTC
TRBV28,.,TRBJ1-1,TRBD1,CASRTTGEAFF,TGTGCCAGCAGGACGACAGGGGAAGCTTTCTTT
TRBV27,once,TRBJ2-1,TRBD1,CASSFQGGGQGADNEQFF,TGTGCCAGCAGTTTCCAAGGGGGAGGACAGGGGGCAGATAATGAGCAGTTCTTC
TRBV11-2,.,TRBJ2-3,TRBD2,CASSLARLAGPTDTQYF,TGTGCCAGCAGCTTAGCTCGACTAGCGGGGCCCACAGATACGCAGTATTTT
TRBV11-2,.,TRBJ1-2,.,CASSLVKGGQDYGYTF,TGTGCCAGCAGCTTAGTAAAGGGGGGGCAGGATTATGGCTACACCTTC
TRBV7-3,.,TRBJ2-2,TRBD2,CASSLFATSEGAGELFF,TGTGCCAGCAGCTTATTCGCTACTAGCGAAGGCGCCGGGGAGCTGTTTTTT
TRBV6-6,few,TRBJ1-1,.,CASTKGGATVTEAFF,TGTGCCAGCACCAAGGGGGGGGCTACGGTCACTGAAGCTTTCTTT
TRBV28,.,TRBJ1-4,TRBD1,CASSLLTGVREKLFF,TGTGCCAGCAGTTTATTGACAGGGGTCCGTGAAAAACTGTTTTTT
TRBV7-2,.,TRBJ1-2,TRBD1,CASRLRDRPYGYTF,TGTGCCAGCAGACTCCGGGACAGACCTTATGGCTACACCTTC